Sequencing of this TCR beta chain was carried out in a study of T cell changes during pregnancy in multiple sclerosis. This clone was seen more than once but under ten times. Clones were read by immunoSEQ multiplex PCR, and TCRdb kept only the in-frame ones, dropping some. The data contain 50,000 to 60,000 clones, 80% to 90% of them singletons. The specimen was CD4+ T cells from peripheral blood mononuclear cells, collected in the first trimester of pregnancy. The clonotype comes from a female donor with multiple sclerosis, enrolled in a pregnancy study.

The CDR3 nucleotides are TGTGCCAGCAGCTCACAAGAGAACACTGAAGCTTTCTTT. Translation gives CASSSQENTEAFF. This rearrangement joins TRBV7-2 to TRBJ1-1; no clear D gene. This CDR3 region has 13 residues. Germline V gene sequence: CDR1 SGHTA, CDR2 FQGNSA. With 4 bases removed from V and 1 base from J, the gap between germline ends came to 7 bases.